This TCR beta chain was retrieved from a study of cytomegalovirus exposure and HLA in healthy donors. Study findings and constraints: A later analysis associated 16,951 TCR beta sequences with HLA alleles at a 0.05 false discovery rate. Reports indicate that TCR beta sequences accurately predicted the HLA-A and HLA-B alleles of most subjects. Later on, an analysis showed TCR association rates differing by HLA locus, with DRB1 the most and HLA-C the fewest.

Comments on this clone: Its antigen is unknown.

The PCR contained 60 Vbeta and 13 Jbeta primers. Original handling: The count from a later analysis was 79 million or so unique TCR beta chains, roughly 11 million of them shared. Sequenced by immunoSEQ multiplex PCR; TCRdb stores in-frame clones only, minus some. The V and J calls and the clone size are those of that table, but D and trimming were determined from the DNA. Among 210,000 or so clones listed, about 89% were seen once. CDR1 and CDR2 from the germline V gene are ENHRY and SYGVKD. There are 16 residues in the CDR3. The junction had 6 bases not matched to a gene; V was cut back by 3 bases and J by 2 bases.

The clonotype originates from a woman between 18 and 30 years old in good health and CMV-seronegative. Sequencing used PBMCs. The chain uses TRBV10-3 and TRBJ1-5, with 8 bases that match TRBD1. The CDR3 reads CAISDADRGGNQPQHF. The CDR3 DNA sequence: TGTGCCATCAGTGACGCCGACAGGGGAGGCAATCAGCCCCAGCATTTT.